A selection of T cell receptor beta chains follows, all from one sample in a study of blood T cell repertoires in COVID-19. Some clones are missing from TCRdb's copy, which holds only in-frame ones; the method was immunoSEQ multiplex PCR. Of 270,000 or so clones in the sample, about nine tenths were seen once. The sample comprised peripheral blood. The receptors stem from a woman between 40 and 50 years old who had recovered from COVID-19. Both conserved end residues are part of each CDR3.

V gene: TRBV5-5
CDR3 protein: CASSLEGLGDGEKLFF

V gene: TRBV29-1
CDR3 protein: CSAASRGTSDTQYF

V gene: TRBV5-1
CDR3 protein: CASTPGTSGTAYEQYF

V gene: TRBV5-1
CDR3 protein: CASTEDRADTGELFF

V gene: TRBV5-1
CDR3 protein: CASSPRPGTGGQETQYF

V gene: TRBV7-9
CDR3 protein: CASSFPGRGNEQFF

V gene: TRBV2
CDR3 protein: CASSEDYQGGDTQYF

V gene: TRBV12-3/TRBV12-4
CDR3 protein: CASSQGLGETQYF

V gene: TRBV10-3
CDR3 protein: CAISAFSGANVLTF

V gene: TRBV7-3
CDR3 protein: CASSPRGTNNNEQFF

V gene: TRBV6-6
CDR3 protein: CASSSGTSGINEQFF

V gene: TRBV10-3
CDR3 protein: CAISEGLAVGDEQFF

V gene: TRBV28
CDR3 protein: CASTGRANNQPQHF

V gene: TRBV9
CDR3 protein: CASSASDSSGSKQYF

V gene: TRBV2
CDR3 protein: CASSPRYKDNSPLHF

V gene: TRBV5-4
CDR3 protein: CASSLGDTGGYNEQFF

V gene: TRBV19
CDR3 protein: CASSMFSGQETQYF

V gene: TRBV3-1/TRBV3-2
CDR3 protein: CASSLRTSGRAYVVNEQFF

V gene: TRBV9
CDR3 protein: CASSAHTGTGYEQYF

V gene: TRBV27
CDR3 protein: CASSRGLAGGSEQYF

V gene: TRBV4-1
CDR3 protein: CASSQVQGPSSGNTIYF

V gene: TRBV27
CDR3 protein: CASKAQHNEQFF

V gene: TRBV30
CDR3 protein: CAWSVPRGWTEAFF

V gene: TRBV11-3
CDR3 protein: CASSLTQGAYGYTF

V gene: TRBV9
CDR3 protein: CASSAPGYQGVAKWETQYF

V gene: TRBV24-1
CDR3 protein: CATSTGTGFGGTQYF

V gene: TRBV27
CDR3 protein: CASRGAGRGDGYTF

V gene: TRBV24-1
CDR3 protein: CATSDPRAGGKIQYF

V gene: TRBV28
CDR3 protein: CASDTGQGNTEAFF

V gene: TRBV2
CDR3 protein: CASSRDGTGDTDTQYF

V gene: TRBV2
CDR3 protein: CASSELRPQNYGYTF

V gene: TRBV9
CDR3 protein: CASSVAEYNEQFF

V gene: TRBV29-1
CDR3 protein: CSVEDRVAAGTEAFF

V gene: TRBV24-1
CDR3 protein: CATSDTGEGNGYTF

V gene: TRBV4-1
CDR3 protein: CASSPRRLNTGELFF

V gene: TRBV2
CDR3 protein: CASSVAGEHGYTF

V gene: TRBV28
CDR3 protein: CASSPPVAGGYEQYF

V gene: TRBV28
CDR3 protein: CASIWGGMMTEAFF

V gene: TRBV6-4
CDR3 protein: CASSPVSGANVLTF

V gene: TRBV27
CDR3 protein: CASSLSPSGYEQYF

V gene: TRBV5-1
CDR3 protein: CASSLGPADNEQFF

V gene: TRBV18
CDR3 protein: CASSPAGGGANEQFF

V gene: TRBV21-1
CDR3 protein: CASSKALLRKPTSGRQTSTDTQYF

V gene: TRBV28
CDR3 protein: CASSLVAGGPTDTQYF